These T cell receptor beta chains were read from a single sample in a study of tumor-infiltrating lymphocytes in glioblastoma multiforme. TCRdb re-called the multiplex PCR reads through MiXCR, storing one row per CDR3 protein. The sample lists tens of thousands of distinct CDR3 sequences; 50% to 75% were seen once. Sequenced sample: brain tumor tissue. These receptors were taken from a male donor with glioblastoma. Each CDR3 is given with its conserved first and last residue.

V	J	length	CDR3
TRBV28	TRBJ2-3	15	CASSLPSGLTDRQYF
TRBV28	TRBJ2-1	12	CASSFQGYMQFF
TRBV20-1	TRBJ2-7	13	CSASRGGGIEQYF
TRBV10-2	TRBJ2-3	12	CASRSQATTQYF
TRBV6-5	TRBJ2-3	17	CACSPRTSGYSTDTQYF
TRBV7-9	TRBJ1-6	12	CACSSDRGPLHF
TRBV6-5	TRBJ1-6	12	CASGAGNSPLRF
TRBV7-9	TRBJ2-6	17	CATLRGLSGTGANVLTF
TRBV30	TRBJ1-2	13	CAWSRGEDWGYTF
TRBV29-1	TRBJ2-3	17	CSVAGGLFVRFPDAQYF
TRBV20-1	TRBJ2-1	15	CSAYGSSVSYNEQFF
TRBV19	TRBJ2-6	19	CASRGVARSTNSGANVLTF
TRBV13	TRBJ1-2	15	CASSSGMQDQDGYIF
TRBV6-2/TRBV6-3	TRBJ2-7	15	CASREGTRKSDEQYF
TRBV2	TRBJ1-2	13	CASIYRDHEGYTF
TRBV7-9	TRBJ2-1	16	CANSLGLAGDLDDQFF
TRBV20-1	TRBJ2-7	13	CSADGLAGVVQYF
TRBV20-1	TRBJ2-1	16	CSARDLAGDTHDERFF
TRBV11-2	TRBJ2-1	18	CASSSRLAGGLSYNEQLF
TRBV5-1	TRBJ2-3	12	CATTGSTDTQYF
TRBV5-4	TRBJ1-4	14	CARSLEQGDEKLFF
TRBV29-1	TRBJ2-2	11	CSVGGTGKLFF
TRBV10-3	TRBJ2-2	16	CANSDMHGRNTGELFF
TRBV10-2	TRBJ2-1	12	CTSSELRYEQFF
TRBV12-3/TRBV12-4	TRBJ2-3	12	CASSFPGDTQYF